The text below deals with one TCR beta chain. Its antigen remains unidentified. Clones were read by immunoSEQ multiplex PCR, and TCRdb kept only the in-frame ones, dropping some. The sample yields over 35,000 clones, without any singletons. The sample is drawn from a study of T cells after posttransplantation cyclophosphamide. CDR1 is SGHAT and CDR2 is FQNNGV in the germline V gene. V lost 1 base and J lost 7; bases outside the gene matches: 14. The CDR3 runs 18 residues. Study outcomes and limitations: Tissue-infiltrating T cells from skin or gut overlapped little with blood T cells. Later blood repertoires were often dominated by clones from the donor CD8+ memory compartment.

The sequencing sample was made of PBMCs. The rearrangement links TRBV11-2 to TRBJ2-5; 11 bases are a match to TRBD1. The sequence derives from a man aged 40-49 years in good health, CMV-negative, and a related stem cell transplant donor. In DNA, the CDR3 is TGTGCCAGCAGCTTAGGGACCGGGACAGGGGGTACTCTCGGGACCCAGTACTTC. It is translated as CASSLGTGTGGTLGTQYF.